This T cell receptor beta chain was found in a study of shared clonotypes between healthy human individuals. Study details: Every donor yielded three CD4 naive, three CD4 memory, two CD8 naive and one CD8 memory plate.

The assay was run at deep level. The table came from immunoSEQ multiplex PCR; TCRdb's copy has only in-frame clones and leaves some out. The sample has some 2.1 million clones; over 85% are singletons. A remark on this clone: This sample includes further DNA sequences coding for the same CDR3.

Healthy adults negative for HIV, lacking recent acute infections or vaccinations, served as donors. Germline V lookup: CDR1 MNHEY, CDR2 SVGAGI. V dropped 6 bases and J dropped 1 base, with 4 bases sitting between them. The CDR3 totals 13 residues. This sequence was found in a young man in good health. Sequenced sample: naive CD4+ T cells sorted from blood. The subset: CD45RA+ positively selected. The rearrangement joins TRBV6-5 to TRBJ2-6, with D unclear. The chain's CDR3 is CASSGSGANVLTF. The CDR3 DNA reads as TGTGCCAGCAGCGGGTCTGGGGCCAACGTCCTGACTTTC.